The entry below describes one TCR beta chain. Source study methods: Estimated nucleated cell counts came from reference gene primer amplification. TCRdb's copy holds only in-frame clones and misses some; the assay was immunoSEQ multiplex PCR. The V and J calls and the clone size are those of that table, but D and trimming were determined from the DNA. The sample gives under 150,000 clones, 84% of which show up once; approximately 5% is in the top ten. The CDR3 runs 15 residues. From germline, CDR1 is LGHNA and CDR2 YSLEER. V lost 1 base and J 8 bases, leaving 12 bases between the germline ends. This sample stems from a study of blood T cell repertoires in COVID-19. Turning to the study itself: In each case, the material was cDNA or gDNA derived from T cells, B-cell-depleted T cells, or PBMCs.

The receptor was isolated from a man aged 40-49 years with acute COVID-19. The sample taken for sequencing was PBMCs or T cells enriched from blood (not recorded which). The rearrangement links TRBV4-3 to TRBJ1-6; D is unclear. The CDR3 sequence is CASSQASQSDSPLHF. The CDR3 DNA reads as TGCGCCAGCAGCCAAGCATCCCAAAGCGATTCACCCCTCCACTTT.